One sample yielded the 5 T cell receptor beta chains listed below, sequenced in a study of blood T cells in healthy people across ages. Using a J-beta primer mix together with a sample-barcoded 5' primer, a second PCR was run for about 7 to 12 cycles. Using its own MiXCR run on the 5' RACE reads, TCRdb lists one record per CDR3 protein. There are about 690,000 distinct CDR3 sequences in the sample; around 38% occur only once, and 30% lies in the top ten. What was sequenced was blood. Receptors were obtained from a man at least 80 years old in good health.

This clonotype occurred a few times. The chain joins TRBV18 to TRBJ2-1; 8 nucleotides match TRBD2. This CDR3 has 13 amino acids. Per the germline V gene, CDR1 is KGHSH and CDR2 is LQKENI. V dropped 5 bases and J dropped 9; count of bases not matched to a gene: 6. CDR3 in amino acids: CASSTRRGGEQFF. In DNA, the CDR3 is TGTGCCAGCTCAACCAGACGGGGGGGTGAGCAGTTCTTC.

The J gene is TRBJ2-1, the V gene TRBV6-2 or TRBV6-3, with 7 bases fitting TRBD1. The J segment lost 5 bases and the V segment lost 2 bases, leaving 12 bases of the junction unmatched. Germline values: CDR1 MNHEY, CDR2 SVGEGT. The length of the CDR3 is 17 residues. The CDR3 DNA sequence: TGTGCCAGCAGTTACAGAGGAGACAGGGTGATCGACAATGAGCAGTTCTTC. It specifies CASSYRGDRVIDNEQFF.

The chain has TRBV28 and TRBJ2-4; D is perhaps TRBD2 (6 bases). This CDR3 has 14 amino acids. V was trimmed by 3 bases and J by 4 bases, leaving 10 bases between them. Germline CDR1 MDHEN, CDR2 SYDVKM. The CDR3 region has the DNA TGTGCCAGCAGTTTTTCCAGCGGGAAAAACATTCAGTACTTC. It encodes CASSFSSGKNIQYF. Variable domain in full (rest from reference TRBV28 and TRBJ2-4): DVKVTQSSRYLVKRTGEKVFLECVQDMDHENMFWYRQDPGLGLRLIYFSYDVKMKEKGDIPEGYSVSREKKERFSLILESASTNQTSMYLCASSFSSGKNIQYFGAGTRLSVL.

A few counts support this clonotype. J is TRBJ2-3 and V is TRBV27; perhaps D is TRBD1 or TRBD2 (5 bases each). V was pared by 4 bases and J by 0 bases, with 11 bases between. The germline V gene encodes CDR1 MNHEY and CDR2 SMNVEV (reference sequence). The CDR3 length is 15 residues. The CDR3 loop reads CASSSPGGSTDTQYF. The CDR3 nucleotides read TGTGCCAGCAGTTCTCCTGGGGGAAGCACAGATACGCAGTATTTT.

This clonotype was observed a handful of times. The chain is built from TRBV7-2 and TRBJ2-1, with TRBD1 matching 7 bases. The CDR3 sequence is 15 residues long. Germline V gene lookup returns CDR1 SGHTA and CDR2 FQGNSA. J lost 4 bases, V lost 5 bases, and 8 bases had no gene match. Written as DNA, the CDR3 is TGTGCCAGCAGCCTGGGACAGACTACGTACAATGAGCAGTTCTTC. This sequence encodes CASSLGQTTYNEQFF.